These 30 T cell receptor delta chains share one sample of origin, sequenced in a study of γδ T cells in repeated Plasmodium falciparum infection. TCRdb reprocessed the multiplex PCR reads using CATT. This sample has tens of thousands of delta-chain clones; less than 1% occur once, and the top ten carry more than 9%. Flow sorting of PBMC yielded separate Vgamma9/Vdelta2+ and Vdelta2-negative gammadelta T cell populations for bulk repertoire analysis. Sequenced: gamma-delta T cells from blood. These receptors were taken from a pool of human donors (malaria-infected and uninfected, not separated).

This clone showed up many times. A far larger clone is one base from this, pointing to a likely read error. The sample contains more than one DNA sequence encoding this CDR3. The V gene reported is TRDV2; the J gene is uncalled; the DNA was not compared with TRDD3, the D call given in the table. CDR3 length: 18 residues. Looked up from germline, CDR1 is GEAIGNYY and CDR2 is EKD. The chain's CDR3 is CACDKGDTATSQTDKLIF. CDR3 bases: TGTGCCTGTGACAAGGGGGATACGGCCACATCGCAGACCGATAAGCTCATCTTT.

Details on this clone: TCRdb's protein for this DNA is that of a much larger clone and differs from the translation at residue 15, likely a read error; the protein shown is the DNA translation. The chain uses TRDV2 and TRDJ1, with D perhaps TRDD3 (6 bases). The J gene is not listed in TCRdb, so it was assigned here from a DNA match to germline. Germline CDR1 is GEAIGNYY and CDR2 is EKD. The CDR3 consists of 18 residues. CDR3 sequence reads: CACDTVAKVRDNSDELIF. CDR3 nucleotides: TGTGCCTGTGACACCGTGGCGAAGGTGAGGGATAACTCCGATGAACTCATCTTT.

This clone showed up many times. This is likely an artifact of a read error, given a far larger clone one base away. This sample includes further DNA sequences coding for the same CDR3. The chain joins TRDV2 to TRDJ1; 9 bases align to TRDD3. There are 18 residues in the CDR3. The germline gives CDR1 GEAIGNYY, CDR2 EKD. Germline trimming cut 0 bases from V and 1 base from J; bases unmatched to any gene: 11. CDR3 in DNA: TGTGCCTGTGACACCGTTGTGCCTGGGGGATCCATCACCGATAAACTCATCTTT. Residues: CACDTVVPGGSITDKLIF.

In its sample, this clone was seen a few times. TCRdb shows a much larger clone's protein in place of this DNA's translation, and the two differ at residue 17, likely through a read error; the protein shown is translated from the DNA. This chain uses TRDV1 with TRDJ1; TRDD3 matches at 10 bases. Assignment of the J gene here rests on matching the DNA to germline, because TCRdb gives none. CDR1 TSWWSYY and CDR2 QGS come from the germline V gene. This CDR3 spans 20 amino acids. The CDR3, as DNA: TGTGCTCTTGGGGAACCAAGGCGCTTTACTGGGGGATTCTACACCGATGAACTCATCTTT. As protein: CALGEPRRFTGGFYTDELIF.

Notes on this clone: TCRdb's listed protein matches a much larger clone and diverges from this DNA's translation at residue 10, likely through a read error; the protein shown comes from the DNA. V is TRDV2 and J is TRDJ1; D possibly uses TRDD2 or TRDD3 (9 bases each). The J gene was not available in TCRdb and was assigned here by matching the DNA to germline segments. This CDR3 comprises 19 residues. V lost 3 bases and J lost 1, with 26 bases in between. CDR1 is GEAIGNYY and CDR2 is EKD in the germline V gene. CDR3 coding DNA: TGTGCCTGTGACGGAGTCCTTCCTACGACGGGGGATACCACCGATAAACTCATCTTT. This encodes CACDGVLPTTGDTTDKLIF.

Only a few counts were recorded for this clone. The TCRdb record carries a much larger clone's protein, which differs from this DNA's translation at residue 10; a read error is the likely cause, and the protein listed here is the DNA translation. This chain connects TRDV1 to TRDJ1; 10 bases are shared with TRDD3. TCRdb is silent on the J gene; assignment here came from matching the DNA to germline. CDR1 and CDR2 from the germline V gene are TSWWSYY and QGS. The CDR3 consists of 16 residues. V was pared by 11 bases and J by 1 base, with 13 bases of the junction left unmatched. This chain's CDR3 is CALRTGGLVCTDKLIF. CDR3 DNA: TGTGCTTTAAGAACTGGGGGATTGGTGTGCACCGATAAACTCATCTTT.

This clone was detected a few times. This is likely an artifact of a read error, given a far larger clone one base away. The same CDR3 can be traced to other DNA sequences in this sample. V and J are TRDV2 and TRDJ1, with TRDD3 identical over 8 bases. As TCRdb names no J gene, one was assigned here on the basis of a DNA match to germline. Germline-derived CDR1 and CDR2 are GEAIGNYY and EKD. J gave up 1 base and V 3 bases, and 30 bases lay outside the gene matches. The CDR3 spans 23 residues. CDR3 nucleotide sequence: TGTGCCTGTGACTCTGAGGGGGATAAAAGAGAGGTTTTGGGATCTAGTCGCACCGATAAACTCATCTTT. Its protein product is CACDSEGDKREVLGSSRTDKLIF.

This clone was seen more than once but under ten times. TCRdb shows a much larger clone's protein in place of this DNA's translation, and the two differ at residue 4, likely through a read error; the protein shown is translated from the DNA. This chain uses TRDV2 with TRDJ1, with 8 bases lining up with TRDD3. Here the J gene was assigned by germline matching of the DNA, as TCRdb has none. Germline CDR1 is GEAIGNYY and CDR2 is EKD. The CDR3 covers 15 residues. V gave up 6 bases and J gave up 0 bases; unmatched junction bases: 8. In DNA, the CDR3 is TGTGCCTGTAACTCCCTACTGGGGGACACCGATAAACTCATCTTT. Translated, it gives CACNSLLGDTDKLIF.

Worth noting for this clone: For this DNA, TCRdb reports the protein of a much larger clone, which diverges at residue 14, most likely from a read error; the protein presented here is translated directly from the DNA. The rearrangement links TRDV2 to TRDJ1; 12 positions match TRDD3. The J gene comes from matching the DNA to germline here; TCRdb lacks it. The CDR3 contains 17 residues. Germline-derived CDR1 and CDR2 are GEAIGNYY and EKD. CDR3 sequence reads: CACDTSDPGGYADRLIF. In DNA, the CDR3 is TGTGCCTGTGACACCTCCGATCCTGGGGGATACGCCGATAGACTCATCTTT.

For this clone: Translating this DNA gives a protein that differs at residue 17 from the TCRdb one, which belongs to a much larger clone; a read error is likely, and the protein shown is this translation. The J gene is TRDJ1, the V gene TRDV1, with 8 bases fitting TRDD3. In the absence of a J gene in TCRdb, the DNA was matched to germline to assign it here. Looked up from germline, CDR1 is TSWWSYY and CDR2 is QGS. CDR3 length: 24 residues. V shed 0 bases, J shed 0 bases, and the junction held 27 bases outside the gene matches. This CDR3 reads CALGELGINFRNSWGSAYTDKLIF. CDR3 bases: TGTGCTCTTGGGGAACTAGGTATAAATTTCCGGAACTCCTGGGGGAGTGCGTACACCGATAAACTCATCTTT.

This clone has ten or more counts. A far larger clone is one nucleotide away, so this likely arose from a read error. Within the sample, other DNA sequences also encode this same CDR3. The CDR3 nucleotides are TGCGCTCTTGGGGATCCTTGCGCCTTCCTACGTAGCGCGTACACCGATAAACTCATCTTT. Translating gives CALGDPCAFLRSAYTDKLIF. The chain is built from TRDV1 and TRDJ1; TRDD2 aligns across 9 bases. CDR3 length: 20 amino acids. Germline V gene sequence: CDR1 TSWWSYY, CDR2 QGS.

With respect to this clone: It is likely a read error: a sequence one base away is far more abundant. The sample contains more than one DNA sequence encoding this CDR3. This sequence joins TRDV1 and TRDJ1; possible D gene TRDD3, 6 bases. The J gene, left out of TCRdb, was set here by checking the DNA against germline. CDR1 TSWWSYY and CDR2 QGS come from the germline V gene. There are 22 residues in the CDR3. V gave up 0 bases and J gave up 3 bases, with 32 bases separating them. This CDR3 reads CALGELGGDLGTGNYLSDKLIF. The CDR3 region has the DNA TGTGCTCTTGGGGAACTTGGAGGGGACTTAGGTACTGGGAACTATCTTTCCGATAAACTCATCTTT.

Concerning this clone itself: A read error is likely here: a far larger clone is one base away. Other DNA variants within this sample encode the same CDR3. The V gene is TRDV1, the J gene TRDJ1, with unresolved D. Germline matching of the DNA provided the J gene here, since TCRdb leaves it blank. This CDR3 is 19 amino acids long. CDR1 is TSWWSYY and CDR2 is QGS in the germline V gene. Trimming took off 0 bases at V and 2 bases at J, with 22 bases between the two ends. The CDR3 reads CALGELCLVPRSLTDKLIF. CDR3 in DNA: TGTGCTCTTGGGGAACTTTGTCTGGTACCGCGATCGTTGACCGATAAACTCATCTTT.

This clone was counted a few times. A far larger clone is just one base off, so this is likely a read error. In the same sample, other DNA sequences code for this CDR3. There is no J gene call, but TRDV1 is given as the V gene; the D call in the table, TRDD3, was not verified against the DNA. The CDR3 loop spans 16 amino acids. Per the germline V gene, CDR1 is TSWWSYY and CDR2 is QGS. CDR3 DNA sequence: TGTGCTCTTGGGGAAACATCTTCCTATAGCACCGATAAACTCATCTTC. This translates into CALGETSSYSTDKLIF.

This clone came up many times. The CDR3 loop reads CACDLLGDTGDKLIF. DNA for the CDR3: TGTGCCTGTGACCTACTGGGGGATACCGGCGATAAACTCATCTTT. The genes are TRDV2 and TRDJ1; 12 bases are a match to TRDD3. The CDR3 is 15 amino acids. V shed 3 bases, J shed 4 bases, and the junction held 5 bases outside the gene matches. The germline gives CDR1 GEAIGNYY, CDR2 EKD.

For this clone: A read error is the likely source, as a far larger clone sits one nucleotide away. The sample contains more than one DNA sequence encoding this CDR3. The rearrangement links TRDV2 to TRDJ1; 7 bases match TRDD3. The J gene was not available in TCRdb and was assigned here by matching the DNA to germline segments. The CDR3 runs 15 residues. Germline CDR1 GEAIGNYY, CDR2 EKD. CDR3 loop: CACDQLGTHTDKLIF. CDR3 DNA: TGTGCCTGTGACCAACTGGGGACGCACACCGACAAACTCATCTTT.

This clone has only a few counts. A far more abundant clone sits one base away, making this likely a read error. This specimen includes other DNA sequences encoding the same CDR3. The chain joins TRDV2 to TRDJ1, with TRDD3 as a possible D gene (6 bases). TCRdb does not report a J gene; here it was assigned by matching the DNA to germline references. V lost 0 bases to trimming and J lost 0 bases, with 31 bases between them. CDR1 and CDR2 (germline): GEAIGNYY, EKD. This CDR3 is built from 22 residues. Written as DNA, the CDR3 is TGTGCCTGTGACACCGTTCGGGGGGACACGCACCGGAGGCCTTCGTACACCGATAAACTCATCTTT. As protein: CACDTVRGDTHRRPSYTDKLIF.

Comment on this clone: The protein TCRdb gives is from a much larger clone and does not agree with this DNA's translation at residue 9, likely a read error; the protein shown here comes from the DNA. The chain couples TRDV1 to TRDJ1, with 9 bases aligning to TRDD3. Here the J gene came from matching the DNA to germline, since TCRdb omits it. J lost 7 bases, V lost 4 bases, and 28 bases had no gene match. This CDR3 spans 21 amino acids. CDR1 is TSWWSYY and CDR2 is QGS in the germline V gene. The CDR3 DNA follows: TGTGCTCTTGGGGGCTGTTCCTACCTGTCCGTGATACTGGGGGACCGGCTTAAACTCATCTTT. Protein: CALGGCSYLSVILGDRLKLIF.

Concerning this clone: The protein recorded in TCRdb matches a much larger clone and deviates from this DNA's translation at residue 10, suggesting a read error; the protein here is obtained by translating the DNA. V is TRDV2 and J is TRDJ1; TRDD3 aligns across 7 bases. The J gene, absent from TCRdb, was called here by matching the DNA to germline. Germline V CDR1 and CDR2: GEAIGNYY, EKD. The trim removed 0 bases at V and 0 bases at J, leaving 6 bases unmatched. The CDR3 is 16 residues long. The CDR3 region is CACDTVGGGNTDKLIF. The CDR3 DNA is TGTGCCTGTGACACCGTTGGGGGAGGGAACACCGATAAACTCATCTTT.

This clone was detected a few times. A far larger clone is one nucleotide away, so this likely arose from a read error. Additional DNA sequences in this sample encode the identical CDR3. The CDR3 DNA reads TGTGCTCTTGGGGAAGTCCGAACTAAGGCGGGGATACGAACTACTAACACCGATAAACTCATCTTT. Translation: CALGEVRTKAGIRTTNTDKLIF. This chain joins TRDV1 and TRDJ1, with 9 bases identical to TRDD3. No J segment appears in TCRdb, so it was assigned here by matching the sequence to germline. The CDR3 runs to 22 residues. Germline lookup yields CDR1 TSWWSYY and CDR2 QGS. J gave up 0 bases and V 2 bases, and 22 bases lay outside the gene matches.

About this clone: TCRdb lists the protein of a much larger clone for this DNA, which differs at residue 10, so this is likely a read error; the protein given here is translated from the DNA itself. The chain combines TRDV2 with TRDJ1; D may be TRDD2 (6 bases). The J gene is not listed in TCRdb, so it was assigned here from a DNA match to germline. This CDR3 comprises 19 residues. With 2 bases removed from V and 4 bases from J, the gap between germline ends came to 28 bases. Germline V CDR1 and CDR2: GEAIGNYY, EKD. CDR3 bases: TGTGCCTGTGACAGACTTCCTCGCGGGACACAGAACGACGACGATAAACTCATCTTT. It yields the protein CACDRLPRGTQNDDDKLIF.

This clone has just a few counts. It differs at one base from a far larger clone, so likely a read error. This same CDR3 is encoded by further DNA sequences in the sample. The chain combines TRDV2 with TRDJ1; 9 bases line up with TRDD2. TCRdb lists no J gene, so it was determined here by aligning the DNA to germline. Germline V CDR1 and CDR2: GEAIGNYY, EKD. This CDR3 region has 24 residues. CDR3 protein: CACDTRAARPSYTKMGADTDKLIF. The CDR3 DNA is TGTGCCTGCGACACCAGGGCCGCCAGGCCTTCCTACACCAAGATGGGGGCTGACACCGATAAACTCATCTTT.

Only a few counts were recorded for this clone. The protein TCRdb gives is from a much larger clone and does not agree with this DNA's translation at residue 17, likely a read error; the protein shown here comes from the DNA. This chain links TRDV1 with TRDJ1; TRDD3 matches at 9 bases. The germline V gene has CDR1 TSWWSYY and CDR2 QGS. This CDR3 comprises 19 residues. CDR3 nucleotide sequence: TGTGCTCTTGGGACTACCAAGCGGGGATACGCCAATCACACCGATAAACACATCTTT. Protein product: CALGTTKRGYANHTDKHIF.

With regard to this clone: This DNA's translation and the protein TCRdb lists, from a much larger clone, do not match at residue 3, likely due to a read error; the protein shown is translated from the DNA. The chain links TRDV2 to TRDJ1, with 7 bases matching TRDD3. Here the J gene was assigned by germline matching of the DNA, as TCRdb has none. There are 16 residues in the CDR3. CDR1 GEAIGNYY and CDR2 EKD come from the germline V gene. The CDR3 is CAYDPLGDRYTDKLIF. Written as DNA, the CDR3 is TGTGCCTATGACCCCTTGGGGGACCGGTACACCGATAAACTCATCTTT.

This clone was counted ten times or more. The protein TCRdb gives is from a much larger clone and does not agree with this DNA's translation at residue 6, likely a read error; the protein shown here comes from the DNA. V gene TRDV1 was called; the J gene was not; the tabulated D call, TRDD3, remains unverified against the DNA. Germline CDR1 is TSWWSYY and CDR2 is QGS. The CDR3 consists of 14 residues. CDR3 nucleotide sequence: TGTGCTCTTGGGGAACACTACTCTGGGGGATCTCTCATCTTT. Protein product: CALGEHYSGGSLIF.

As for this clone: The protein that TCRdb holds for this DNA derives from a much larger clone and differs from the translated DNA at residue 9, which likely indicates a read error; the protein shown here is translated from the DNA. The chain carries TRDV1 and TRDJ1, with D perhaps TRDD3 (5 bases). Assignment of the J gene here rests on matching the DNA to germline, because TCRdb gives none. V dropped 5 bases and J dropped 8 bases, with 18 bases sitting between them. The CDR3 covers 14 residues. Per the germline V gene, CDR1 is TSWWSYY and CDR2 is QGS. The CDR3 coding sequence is TGTGCTCTTGGGAAGACTAAGGGGGGTGGAAAACTCATCTTT. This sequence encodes CALGKTKGGGKLIF.

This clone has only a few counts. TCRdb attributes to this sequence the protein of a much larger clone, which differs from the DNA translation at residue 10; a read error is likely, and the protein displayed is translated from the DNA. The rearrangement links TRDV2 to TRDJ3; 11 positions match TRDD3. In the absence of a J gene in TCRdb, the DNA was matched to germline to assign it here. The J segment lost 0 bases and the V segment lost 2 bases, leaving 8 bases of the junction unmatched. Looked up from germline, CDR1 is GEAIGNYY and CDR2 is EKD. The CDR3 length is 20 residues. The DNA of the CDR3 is TGTGCCTGTGACAAAACTGGGGGATATGGCCCCTCCTGGGACACCCGACAGATGTTTTTC. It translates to CACDKTGGYGPSWDTRQMFF.

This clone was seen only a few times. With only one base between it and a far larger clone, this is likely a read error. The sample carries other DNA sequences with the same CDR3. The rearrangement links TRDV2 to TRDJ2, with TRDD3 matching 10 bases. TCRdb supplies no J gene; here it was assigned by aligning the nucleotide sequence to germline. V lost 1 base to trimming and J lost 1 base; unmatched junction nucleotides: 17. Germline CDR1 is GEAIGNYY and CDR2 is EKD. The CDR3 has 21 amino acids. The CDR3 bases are TGTGCCTGTGACACGTTAGGGGGGGGATACGCGGTTAACGATTTGACAGCACAACTCTTCTTT. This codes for CACDTLGGGYAVNDLTAQLFF.

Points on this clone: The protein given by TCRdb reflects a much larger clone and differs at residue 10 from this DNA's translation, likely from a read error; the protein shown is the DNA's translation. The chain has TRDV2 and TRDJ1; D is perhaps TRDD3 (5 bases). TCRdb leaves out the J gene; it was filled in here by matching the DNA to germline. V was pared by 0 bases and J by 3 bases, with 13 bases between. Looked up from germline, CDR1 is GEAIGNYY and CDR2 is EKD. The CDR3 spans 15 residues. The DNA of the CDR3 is TGTGCCTGTGACACCGTAGGGATTTACGCCGATAAACTCATCTTT. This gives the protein CACDTVGIYADKLIF.

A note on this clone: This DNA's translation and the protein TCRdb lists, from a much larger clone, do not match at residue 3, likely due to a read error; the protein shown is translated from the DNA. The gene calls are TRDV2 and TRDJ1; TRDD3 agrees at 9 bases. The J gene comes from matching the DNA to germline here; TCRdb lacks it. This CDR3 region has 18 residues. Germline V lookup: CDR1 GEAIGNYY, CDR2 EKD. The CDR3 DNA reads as TGTGCCCGTGACAGAGTACTGGGGGACCCCACTTACACCGATAAACTCATCTTT. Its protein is CARDRVLGDPTYTDKLIF.